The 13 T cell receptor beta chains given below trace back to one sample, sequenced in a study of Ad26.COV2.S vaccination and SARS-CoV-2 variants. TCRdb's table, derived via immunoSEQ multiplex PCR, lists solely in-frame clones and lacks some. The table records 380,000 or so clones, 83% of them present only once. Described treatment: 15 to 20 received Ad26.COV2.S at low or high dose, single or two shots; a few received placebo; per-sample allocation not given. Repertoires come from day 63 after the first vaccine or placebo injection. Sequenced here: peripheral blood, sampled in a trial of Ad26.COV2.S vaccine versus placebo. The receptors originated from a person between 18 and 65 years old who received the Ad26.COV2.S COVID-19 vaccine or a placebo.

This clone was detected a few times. This chain's CDR3 is CASSQALGGYGYTF. CDR3 DNA: TGCGCCAGCAGCCAAGCACTGGGAGGCTATGGCTACACCTTC. The gene calls are TRBV4-3 and TRBJ1-2; D remains unclear. The CDR3 extends over 14 amino acids. Per the germline V gene, CDR1 is LGHNA and CDR2 is YSLEER. V was cut by 1 base and J by 4 bases, with 10 bases left in between.

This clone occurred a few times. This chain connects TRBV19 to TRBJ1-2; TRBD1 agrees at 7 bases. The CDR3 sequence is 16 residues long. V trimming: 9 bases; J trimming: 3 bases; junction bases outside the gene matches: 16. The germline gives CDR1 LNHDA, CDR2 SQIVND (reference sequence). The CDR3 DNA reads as TGTGCCAGGACCCCGACAGTAGGGGGCCGGGACTATGGCTACACCTTC. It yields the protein CARTPTVGGRDYGYTF. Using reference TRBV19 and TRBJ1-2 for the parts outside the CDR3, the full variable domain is DGGITQSPKYLFRKEGQNVTLSCEQNLNHDAMYWYRQDPGQGLRLIYYSQIVNDFQKGDIAEGYSVSREKKESFPLTVTSAQKNPTAFYLCARTPTVGGRDYGYTFGSGTRLTVV.

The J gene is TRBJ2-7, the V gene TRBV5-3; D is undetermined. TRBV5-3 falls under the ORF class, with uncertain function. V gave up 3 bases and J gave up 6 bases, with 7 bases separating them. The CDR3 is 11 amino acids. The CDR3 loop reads CARSSGCEQYF. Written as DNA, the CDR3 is TGTGCCAGAAGCTCGGGTTGCGAGCAGTACTTC.

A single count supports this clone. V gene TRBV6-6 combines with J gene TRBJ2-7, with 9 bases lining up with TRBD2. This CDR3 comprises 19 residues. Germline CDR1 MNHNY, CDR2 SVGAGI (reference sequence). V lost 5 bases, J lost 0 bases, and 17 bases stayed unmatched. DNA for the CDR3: TGTGCCAGCAGTCCTCGGACAGGTGCTCGCGGGAGGGGCTCCTACGAGCAGTACTTC. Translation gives CASSPRTGARGRGSYEQYF.

CDR3 nucleotide sequence: TGCGCCAGCAGCGGTTCCCACAGGGGCACTGAAGCTTTCTTT. Its protein product is CASSGSHRGTEAFF. The rearrangement links TRBV5-1 to TRBJ1-1, with TRBD1 matching 7 bases. Trimming removed 4 bases from V and 4 bases from J; junction bases left unmatched: 7. This CDR3 has 14 residues. Per germline, CDR1 SGHRS and CDR2 YFSETQ.

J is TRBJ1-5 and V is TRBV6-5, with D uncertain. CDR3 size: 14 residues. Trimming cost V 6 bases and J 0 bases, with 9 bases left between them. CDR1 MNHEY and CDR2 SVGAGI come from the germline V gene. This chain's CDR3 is CASRTGDSNQPQHF. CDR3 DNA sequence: TGTGCCAGCAGAACCGGGGATAGCAATCAGCCCCAGCATTTT.

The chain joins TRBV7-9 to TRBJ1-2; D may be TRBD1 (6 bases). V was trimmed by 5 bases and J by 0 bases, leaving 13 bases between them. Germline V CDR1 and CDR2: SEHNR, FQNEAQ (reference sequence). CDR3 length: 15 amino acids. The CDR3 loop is CASSQGIGANYGYTF. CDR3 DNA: TGTGCCAGCAGCCAGGGGATCGGGGCTAACTATGGCTACACCTTC.

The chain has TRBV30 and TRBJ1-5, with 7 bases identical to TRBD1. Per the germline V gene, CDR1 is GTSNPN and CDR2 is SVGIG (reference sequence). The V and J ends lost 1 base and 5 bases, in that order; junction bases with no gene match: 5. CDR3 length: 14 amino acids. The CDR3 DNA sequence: TGTGCCTGGAGTGGAGGGGGCGGTTATCAGCCCCAGCATTTT. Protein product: CAWSGGGGYQPQHF.

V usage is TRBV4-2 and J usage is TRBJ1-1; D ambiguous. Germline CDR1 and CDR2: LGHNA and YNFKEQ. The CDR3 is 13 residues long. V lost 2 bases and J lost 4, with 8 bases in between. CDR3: CASSQITSTEAFF. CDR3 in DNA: TGTGCCAGCAGCCAAATCACCAGCACTGAAGCTTTCTTT.

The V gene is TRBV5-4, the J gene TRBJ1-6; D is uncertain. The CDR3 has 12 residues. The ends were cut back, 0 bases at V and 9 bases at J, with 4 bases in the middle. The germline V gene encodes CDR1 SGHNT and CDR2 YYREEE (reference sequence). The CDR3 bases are TGTGCCAGCAGCTTGGGGGTTTCACCCCTCCACTTT. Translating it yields CASSLGVSPLHF. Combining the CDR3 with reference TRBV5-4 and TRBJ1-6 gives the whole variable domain ETGVTQSPTHLIKTRGQQVTLRCSSQSGHNTVSWYQQALGQGPQFIFQYYREEENGRGNFPPRFSGLQFPNYSSELNVNALELDDSALYLCASSLGVSPLHFGNGTRLTVT.

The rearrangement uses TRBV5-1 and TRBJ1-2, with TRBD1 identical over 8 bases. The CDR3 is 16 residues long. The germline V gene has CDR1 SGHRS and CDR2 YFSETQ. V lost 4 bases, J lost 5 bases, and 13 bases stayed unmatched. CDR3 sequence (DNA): TGCGCCAGCAGCCTAGCCCCGGGACAGGTCGGGTATGGCTACACCTTC. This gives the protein CASSLAPGQVGYGYTF.

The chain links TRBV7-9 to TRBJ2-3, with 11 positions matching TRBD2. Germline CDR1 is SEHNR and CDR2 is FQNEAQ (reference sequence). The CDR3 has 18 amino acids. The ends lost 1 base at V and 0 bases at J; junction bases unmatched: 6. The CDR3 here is CASSLEASGRPSTDTQYF. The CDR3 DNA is TGTGCCAGCAGCTTAGAGGCTAGCGGGAGGCCTAGCACAGATACGCAGTATTTT.

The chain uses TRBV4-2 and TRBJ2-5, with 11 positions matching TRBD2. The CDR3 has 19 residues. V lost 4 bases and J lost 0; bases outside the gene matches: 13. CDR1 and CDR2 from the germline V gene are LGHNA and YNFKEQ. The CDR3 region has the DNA TGTGCCAGCAGCCGATCGGCACGAGGGACTAGCGGACACCAAGAGACCCAGTACTTC. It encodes CASSRSARGTSGHQETQYF.